Listed below are T cell receptor beta chains from one sample, sequenced in a study of T-cell reconstitution after alpha-beta-depleted transplantation in children. One entry per CDR3 protein results from TCRdb running MiXCR on the PCR reads. This sample has around 700,000 distinct CDR3 sequences; about an eighth occur once, and the top ten carry 0.79%. This material consisted of PBMCs, taken before TCRalphabeta/CD19-depleted stem cell transplant. The source is a girl under 10 years old with congenital amegakaryocytic thrombocytopenia, due to receive a stem cell transplant. Each CDR3 is given with its conserved first and last residue.

j_call: TRBJ2-1; v_call: TRBV5-1; cdr3_length: 15; cdr3_aa: CASSLGPGSYNEQFF
j_call: TRBJ2-7; v_call: TRBV12-3/TRBV12-4; cdr3_length: 15; cdr3_aa: CASSLYTGVSYEQYF
j_call: TRBJ2-2; v_call: TRBV11-2; cdr3_length: 14; cdr3_aa: CASSLEGGAGELFF
j_call: TRBJ2-2; v_call: TRBV2; cdr3_length: 14; cdr3_aa: CASRARGGTGELFF
j_call: TRBJ1-5; v_call: TRBV20-1; cdr3_length: 15; cdr3_aa: CSARISGGGNQPQHF
j_call: TRBJ2-7; v_call: TRBV28; cdr3_length: 16; cdr3_aa: CASSLLVQRGVYEQYF
j_call: TRBJ2-6; v_call: TRBV2; cdr3_length: 12; cdr3_aa: CGCEGGANVLTF
j_call: TRBJ2-7; v_call: TRBV5-1; cdr3_length: 15; cdr3_aa: CASSPSGGAYYEQYF
j_call: TRBJ1-4; v_call: TRBV7-9; cdr3_length: 12; cdr3_aa: CASSLGRGKLFF
j_call: TRBJ2-7; v_call: TRBV5-6; cdr3_length: 16; cdr3_aa: CASSLFAAGQAYEQYF
j_call: TRBJ1-1; v_call: TRBV5-1; cdr3_length: 15; cdr3_aa: CASSLDLAGNTEAFF
j_call: TRBJ2-3; v_call: TRBV5-1; cdr3_length: 14; cdr3_aa: CASKPGPSTDTQYF
j_call: TRBJ2-2; v_call: TRBV5-1; cdr3_length: 16; cdr3_aa: CASSSLPGGDTGELFF
j_call: TRBJ2-5; v_call: TRBV5-6; cdr3_length: 18; cdr3_aa: CASIKGLSGRAGQETQYF
j_call: TRBJ2-2; v_call: TRBV27; cdr3_length: 12; cdr3_aa: CASRDSTGELFF
j_call: TRBJ2-7; v_call: TRBV5-5; cdr3_length: 14; cdr3_aa: CASSSPYSPYEQYF
j_call: TRBJ2-3; v_call: TRBV5-1; cdr3_length: 15; cdr3_aa: CASSLRHGWGDTQYF
j_call: TRBJ2-1; v_call: TRBV6-2/TRBV6-3; cdr3_length: 14; cdr3_aa: CASSYLEAADEQFF
j_call: TRBJ2-1; v_call: TRBV20-1; cdr3_length: 15; cdr3_aa: CSARGLAGGSHEQFF
j_call: TRBJ2-5; v_call: TRBV29-1; cdr3_length: 16; cdr3_aa: CSVRRGLAGGGETQYF
j_call: TRBJ2-1; v_call: TRBV6-1; cdr3_length: 15; cdr3_aa: CASRSGQVPYNEQFF
j_call: TRBJ1-3; v_call: TRBV5-1; cdr3_length: 17; cdr3_aa: CASSLGRGLTSGNTIYF
j_call: TRBJ2-1; v_call: TRBV30; cdr3_length: 11; cdr3_aa: CAWSVQREQFF
j_call: TRBJ2-2; v_call: TRBV15; cdr3_length: 12; cdr3_aa: CATSRVWGELFF
j_call: TRBJ2-1; v_call: TRBV5-1; cdr3_length: 15; cdr3_aa: CASSLALAGNNEQFF
j_call: TRBJ2-1; v_call: TRBV5-5; cdr3_length: 16; cdr3_aa: CASTQIKLAETNEQFF
j_call: TRBJ2-7; v_call: TRBV20-1; cdr3_length: 13; cdr3_aa: CSARPSFSYEQYF
j_call: TRBJ2-1; v_call: TRBV5-1; cdr3_length: 17; cdr3_aa: CASSFGLGTGGGDGQFF
j_call: TRBJ2-1; v_call: TRBV18; cdr3_length: 14; cdr3_aa: CASSPGTGDYEQFF
j_call: TRBJ2-5; v_call: TRBV7-9; cdr3_length: 13; cdr3_aa: CASSLLLGETQYF
j_call: TRBJ2-1; v_call: TRBV20-1; cdr3_length: 16; cdr3_aa: CSARDFKRAGYNEQFF
j_call: TRBJ1-1; v_call: TRBV7-2; cdr3_length: 13; cdr3_aa: CASSNALNTEAFF
j_call: TRBJ1-2; v_call: TRBV20-1; cdr3_length: 15; cdr3_aa: CSASFPGQVDYGYTF
j_call: TRBJ2-3; v_call: TRBV5-1; cdr3_length: 14; cdr3_aa: CASSLGGEGDTQYF
j_call: TRBJ2-1; v_call: TRBV10-1; cdr3_length: 18; cdr3_aa: CASSDGTGPLSSYNEQFF
j_call: TRBJ1-2; v_call: TRBV5-1; cdr3_length: 14; cdr3_aa: CASSFGGTSYGYTF
j_call: TRBJ1-2; v_call: TRBV3-1; cdr3_length: 13; cdr3_aa: CASSQVTASGYTF
j_call: TRBJ1-2; v_call: TRBV20-1; cdr3_length: 11; cdr3_aa: CSAVENYGYTF
j_call: TRBJ2-5; v_call: TRBV20-1; cdr3_length: 13; cdr3_aa: CSASAGNQETQYF
j_call: TRBJ2-2; v_call: TRBV5-1; cdr3_length: 17; cdr3_aa: CASSLEGSGKNTGELFF
j_call: TRBJ1-6; v_call: TRBV10-3; cdr3_length: 15; cdr3_aa: CAIRGNDRQNSPLHF
j_call: TRBJ2-7; v_call: TRBV7-2; cdr3_length: 14; cdr3_aa: CASSAYGRTYEQYF
j_call: TRBJ1-1; v_call: TRBV20-1; cdr3_length: 14; cdr3_aa: CSAAEVQRNTEAFF
j_call: TRBJ1-2; v_call: TRBV27; cdr3_length: 14; cdr3_aa: CASSLSSDYYGYTF